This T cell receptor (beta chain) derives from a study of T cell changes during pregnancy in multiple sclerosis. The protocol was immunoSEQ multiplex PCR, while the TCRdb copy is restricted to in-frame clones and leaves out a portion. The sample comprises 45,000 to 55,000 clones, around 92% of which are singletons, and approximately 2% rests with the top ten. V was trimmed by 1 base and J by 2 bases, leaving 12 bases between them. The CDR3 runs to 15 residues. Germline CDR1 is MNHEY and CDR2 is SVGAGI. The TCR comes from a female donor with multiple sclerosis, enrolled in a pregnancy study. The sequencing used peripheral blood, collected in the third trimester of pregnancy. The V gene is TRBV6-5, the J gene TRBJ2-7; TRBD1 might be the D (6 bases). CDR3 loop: CASSYYGGPTYEQYF. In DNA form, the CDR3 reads TGTGCCAGCAGTTACTATGGGGGCCCTACCTACGAGCAGTACTTC.